These 11 T cell receptor beta chains were all obtained from the same sample, sequenced in a study of T cells in Graves' hyperthyroidism and ophthalmopathy. Amplification of TCR beta CDR3 regions used RNA as the template. A first-round RT-PCR of the TCR CDR3 used the HTBI primer set. TCRdb recomputed calls from the multiplex PCR reads with MiXCR, one row per CDR3 protein. This sample carries a few hundred thousand distinct CDR3 sequences, over 12% of them seen once, and the ten largest clones take around 30%. Sequencing was done on a sample of blood. These receptors came from a woman in her forties or fifties with Graves' hyperthyroidism that later progressed to Graves' ophthalmopathy.

The genes are TRBV28 and TRBJ2-7, with 10 bases that match TRBD1. Germline V CDR1 and CDR2: MDHEN, SYDVKM. This CDR3 has 15 amino acids. V gave up 6 bases and J gave up 5 bases; unmatched junction bases: 10. CDR3 in DNA: TGTGCCAGCAGGGGACTCGGGACAGGGGACAACGAGCAGTACTTC. It encodes CASRGLGTGDNEQYF.

As to this clonotype: This may arise from a read error, as a much more abundant clone is one base away. The CDR3 sequence: CAGSLIEGNEQFF. CDR3 in DNA: TGTGCCGGCAGCTTAATTGAGGGGAATGAGCAGTTCTTC. The chain recombines TRBV7-8 with TRBJ2-1; D tentatively fits TRBD1 or TRBD2 (5 bases each). There are 13 residues in the CDR3. From germline, CDR1 is SGHVS and CDR2 FQNEAQ.

This clonotype has a count of ten or more. J is TRBJ2-1 and V is TRBV6-2 or TRBV6-3; D is unresolved. The V and J ends lost 3 bases and 1 base respectively, with 10 bases between them. This CDR3 has 15 amino acids. CDR1 is MNHEY, CDR2 SVGEGT, per germline. The CDR3 protein is CASSYQGLSYNEQFF. In nucleotides, the CDR3 is TGTGCCAGCAGTTATCAAGGTCTATCCTACAATGAGCAGTTCTTC.

The genes are TRBV6-1 and TRBJ1-3; 7 positions agree with TRBD1. The CDR3 contains 15 residues. Germline CDR1 MNHNS, CDR2 SASEGT. Trimming removed 3 bases from V and 7 bases from J; junction bases left unmatched: 9. The CDR3 region is CASSEPGTEVNTIYF. The CDR3 DNA reads as TGTGCCAGCAGTGAGCCTGGGACAGAGGTGAACACCATATATTTT.

This clonotype was detected many times. The chain recombines TRBV20-1 with TRBJ1-1, with D possibly matching TRBD1 (6 bases). There are 15 residues in the CDR3. Germline V gives CDR1 DFQATT, CDR2 SNEGSKA (reference sequence). Between the trimmed V and J ends, which lost 0 bases and 3 bases, there was a span of 14 bases. CDR3 amino acids: CSARDRQGWDTEAFF. Written as DNA, the CDR3 is TGCAGTGCTAGAGATCGGCAGGGGTGGGACACTGAAGCTTTCTTT.

This clonotype was counted at least ten times. V and J are TRBV28 and TRBJ2-2, with TRBD1 as a possible D gene (6 bases). The CDR3 runs 16 residues. Germline V gene sequence: CDR1 MDHEN, CDR2 SYDVKM. V lost 6 bases and J lost 0, with 14 bases in between. CDR3 in amino acids: CASRTTRTANTGELFF. The DNA of the CDR3 is TGTGCCAGCAGGACAACTAGGACAGCGAACACCGGGGAGCTGTTTTTT.

This chain uses TRBV20-1 with TRBJ2-2; 7 bases are a match to TRBD2. Germline CDR1 is DFQATT and CDR2 is SNEGSKA (reference sequence). After removal of 3 bases from V and 5 bases from J, the junction contained 12 bases not matched to a gene. The CDR3 is 16 residues long. The CDR3 is CSARSGRGGWTGELFF. CDR3 sequence (DNA): TGCAGTGCTAGGTCAGGGAGGGGAGGGTGGACCGGGGAGCTGTTTTTT.

This clonotype was seen repeatedly, ten times or more. CDR3 nucleotide sequence: TGTGCCAGCAGCCTAATGGGACTAGCGGGAGCGGCCGGGGAGCTGTTTTTT. Its protein is CASSLMGLAGAAGELFF. This rearrangement joins TRBV7-8 to TRBJ2-2; TRBD2 matches at 14 bases. The trim removed 5 bases at V and 6 bases at J, leaving 8 bases unmatched. CDR1 SGHVS and CDR2 FQNEAQ come from the germline V gene. CDR3 length: 17 amino acids.

The table lists this clonotype with many counts. This sequence joins TRBV20-1 and TRBJ1-2, with TRBD1 identical over 7 bases. CDR3 length: 15 residues. CDR1 is DFQATT and CDR2 is SNEGSKA in the germline V gene (reference sequence). With V trimmed by 0 bases and J by 4 bases, 8 bases remained unmatched. CDR3 nucleotide sequence: TGCAGTGCTAGAGACCCGAGCAGGGGGAGCTATGGCTACACCTTC. Amino acids: CSARDPSRGSYGYTF.

This clonotype was picked up many times. This chain connects TRBV20-1 to TRBJ2-7; TRBD1 agrees at 7 bases. The germline gives CDR1 DFQATT, CDR2 SNEGSKA (reference sequence). The CDR3 consists of 11 residues. J was trimmed by 3 bases and V by 6 bases; bases with no gene match: 2. CDR3 DNA: TGCAGTGCCGGGACAGACTACGAGCAGTACTTC. It codes for CSAGTDYEQYF.

This clonotype has a count of ten or more. The chain has TRBV5-5 and TRBJ2-1, with D maybe TRBD2 (6 bases). This CDR3 is built from 15 residues. V shed 0 bases and J shed 10 bases, with 17 bases lying between them. CDR1 and CDR2 from the germline V gene are SGHKS and YYEKEE (reference sequence). CDR3 loop: CASSLEGGVIGEQFF. The CDR3 nucleotides read TGTGCCAGCAGCTTGGAAGGAGGGGTAATTGGGGAGCAGTTCTTC.